This T cell receptor beta chain was identified in a study of OX40 agonist ivuxolimab in advanced cancers. It was autoimmune disease history or systemic immunosuppression that excluded patients. About this clone itself: Its target is not known.

This table comes from immunoSEQ multiplex PCR, and its TCRdb copy is limited to in-frame clones, with some not included. The data show about 60,000 clones, around 84% seen once. The study, taken as a whole, reports: Low clonal expansion, among the lowest seen, marked partial responders at 0.1-3.0 mg/kg. There was clonal expansion of CD4+ and CD8+ blood T cells by week 6 at 0.1 to 3.0 mg/kg.

The CDR3 sequence is 14 residues long. Germline lookup yields CDR1 WNHNN and CDR2 SYGVQD (reference sequence). The germline V and J ends were trimmed by 2 bases and 6 bases, with 12 bases remaining between them. This clonotype was obtained from an adult with an advanced solid tumor such as melanoma, head and neck, liver or kidney cancer. This material consisted of CD4+ or CD8+ T cells sorted from blood, taken in a trial of the OX40 agonist ivuxolimab. The rearrangement joins TRBV10-1 to TRBJ2-3; D gene ambiguous. The CDR3 spells CASSETLGRDTQYF. CDR3 DNA: TGCGCCAGCAGTGAGACCCTCGGACGGGATACGCAGTATTTT.